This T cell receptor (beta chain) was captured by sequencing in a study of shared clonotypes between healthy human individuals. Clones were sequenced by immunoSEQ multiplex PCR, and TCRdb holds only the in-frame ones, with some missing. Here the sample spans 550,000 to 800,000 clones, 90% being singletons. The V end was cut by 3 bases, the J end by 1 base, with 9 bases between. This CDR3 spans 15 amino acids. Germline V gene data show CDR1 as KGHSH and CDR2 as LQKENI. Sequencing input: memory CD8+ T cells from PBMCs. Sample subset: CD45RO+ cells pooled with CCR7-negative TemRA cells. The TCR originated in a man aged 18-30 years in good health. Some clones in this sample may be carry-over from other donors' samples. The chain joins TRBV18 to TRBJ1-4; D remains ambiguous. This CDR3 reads CASSPGARTNEKLFF. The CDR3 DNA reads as TGTGCCAGCTCACCCGGAGCCAGAACTAATGAAAAACTGTTTTTT.